These 15 T cell receptor beta chains originate from one sample sequenced in a study of cytomegalovirus exposure and HLA in healthy donors. PCR was performed using 60 Vbeta and 13 Jbeta primers. Sequenced by immunoSEQ multiplex PCR; TCRdb stores in-frame clones only, minus some. The table has 150,000 to 200,000 clones, more than 85% seen once. Sequenced input: PBMCs. These receptors came from a woman aged 18-30 years in good health and CMV-seronegative.

The J gene is TRBJ1-3, the V gene TRBV6-1, with a possible D match to TRBD1 (6 bases). Trimming removed 2 bases from V and 0 bases from J, with 14 bases in between. CDR3 length equals 17 residues. Germline CDR1 and CDR2: MNHNS and SASEGT. CDR3 in amino acids: CASSESGVGSSGNTIYF. The CDR3 DNA reads TGTGCCAGCAGTGAATCAGGGGTGGGTTCCTCTGGAAACACCATATATTTT.

This clone has just one count. The J gene is TRBJ1-2, the V gene TRBV5-5; 10 bases fit TRBD1. The CDR3 loop spans 16 amino acids. Germline-derived CDR1 and CDR2 are SGHKS and YYEKEE (reference sequence). V gave up 4 bases and J gave up 0 bases; unmatched junction bases: 6. CDR3 sequence: CASSGDRGHPNYGYTF. Here the CDR3 DNA reads TGTGCCAGCAGCGGGGACAGGGGACACCCTAACTATGGCTACACCTTC.

The gene calls are TRBV6-5 and TRBJ2-7, with TRBD1 matching over 9 bases. The V and J ends lost 5 bases and 3 bases, in that order; junction bases with no gene match: 5. This CDR3 is 14 amino acids long. Germline V gene sequence: CDR1 MNHEY, CDR2 SVGAGI. CDR3: CASSATGGGYEQYF. The CDR3 coding sequence is TGTGCCAGCAGTGCCACAGGGGGCGGCTACGAGCAGTACTTC.

This clone has just one count. The chain links TRBV6-1 to TRBJ2-2, with 8 bases identical to TRBD1. Trimming cost V 4 bases and J 5 bases; bases outside gene matches: 6. This CDR3 region has 15 residues. Germline loops: CDR1 MNHNS, CDR2 SASEGT. The CDR3 spells CASSGTGRGTGELFF. The CDR3 DNA reads as TGTGCCAGCAGTGGGACAGGGAGAGGTACCGGGGAGCTGTTTTTT.

J is TRBJ2-5 and V is TRBV6-1; D perhaps matches TRBD1 (6 bases). Germline CDR1 MNHNS, CDR2 SASEGT. Between the trimmed V and J ends, which lost 5 bases and 5 bases, there was a span of 12 bases. The CDR3 is 13 amino acids. CDR3 coding DNA: TGTGCCAGCAGTCCGACAGGAGGCGAGACCCAGTACTTC. Translation: CASSPTGGETQYF.

The J gene is TRBJ1-5, the V gene TRBV28, with 8 bases that match TRBD1. Trimming at V came to 5 bases and at J to 3 bases, leaving 9 bases not matched to a gene. The V gene's germline CDR1 is MDHEN and CDR2 SYDVKM. The CDR3 sequence is 16 residues long. The CDR3 nucleotides read TGTGCCAGCAGTCCCAGGACAGGGAGTTCCAATCAGCCCCAGCATTTT. It codes for CASSPRTGSSNQPQHF.

The chain links TRBV6-1 to TRBJ1-1; perhaps TRBD1 as D (6 bases). Per germline, CDR1 MNHNS and CDR2 SASEGT. CDR3 length: 12 residues. Trimming cost V 5 bases and J 8 bases, with 12 bases left between them. CDR3 nucleotide sequence: TGTGCCAGCAGTTTTAGGACAGCGGAAGCTTTCTTT. This codes for CASSFRTAEAFF.

This sequence joins TRBV5-1 and TRBJ1-2, with 10 positions matching TRBD1. Germline trimming cut 4 bases from V and 6 bases from J; bases unmatched to any gene: 3. This CDR3 is built from 13 residues. CDR1 SGHRS and CDR2 YFSETQ come from the germline V gene. The CDR3 DNA follows: TGCGCCAGCAGCCCCGGGACAGGGGATGGCTACACCTTC. Translated: CASSPGTGDGYTF.

This chain joins TRBV7-2 and TRBJ2-3; D unresolved. V was shortened by 4 bases and J by 5 bases, with 10 bases between the two germline ends. Germline-derived CDR1 and CDR2 are SGHTA and FQGNSA. This CDR3 contains 13 residues. The DNA of the CDR3 is TGTGCCAGCAGCTATAGTAATCGAGATACGCAGTATTTT. Amino acid sequence: CASSYSNRDTQYF. Supplemented by reference TRBV7-2 and TRBJ2-3, the full variable domain reads GAGVSQSPSNKVTEKGKDVELRCDPISGHTALYWYRQSLGQGLEFLIYFQGNSAPDKSGLPSDRFSAERTGGSVSTLTIQRTQQEDSAVYLCASSYSNRDTQYFGPGTRLTVL.

The V and J genes are TRBV30 and TRBJ1-4; D perhaps matches TRBD1 (6 bases). V lost 2 bases and J lost 7, with 17 bases in between. The CDR3 totals 15 residues. Per germline, CDR1 GTSNPN and CDR2 SVGIG (reference sequence). CDR3 in DNA: TGTGCCTGGAGTCCGATAGGACAGTACAGTGAAAAACTGTTTTTT. This translates into CAWSPIGQYSEKLFF.

This clone was observed once. The V call is TRBV7-8, the J call TRBJ2-2, with D possibly being TRBD2 (6 bases). V was trimmed by 5 bases and J by 4 bases, leaving 14 bases between them. In germline, CDR1 is SGHVS, CDR2 FQNEAQ. The CDR3 length is 15 residues. CDR3 residues: CASSNVEAGTGELFF. CDR3 nucleotide sequence: TGTGCCAGCAGCAATGTAGAAGCGGGCACCGGGGAGCTGTTTTTT.

This clone is medium-sized (0.01 to 0.1%) within its sample. Within the sample, other DNA sequences also encode this same CDR3. V and J are TRBV6-5 and TRBJ2-6, with 7 bases identical to TRBD1. This CDR3 spans 15 amino acids. The germline gives CDR1 MNHEY, CDR2 SVGAGI. V was pared by 6 bases and J by 0 bases, with 2 bases of the junction left unmatched. The CDR3 is CASSRDSSGANVLTF. The CDR3 DNA is TGTGCCAGCAGCCGGGACAGCTCTGGGGCCAACGTCCTGACTTTC.

This clone has just one count. The rearrangement uses TRBV6-1 and TRBJ2-1; D is perhaps TRBD1 (5 bases). Germline V lookup: CDR1 MNHNS, CDR2 SASEGT. The V end was cut by 2 bases, the J end by 12 bases, with 17 bases between. CDR3 length: 14 residues. The CDR3 region is CASSERRGAGRQFF. CDR3 in DNA: TGTGCCAGCAGTGAACGGCGTGGGGCCGGGCGGCAGTTCTTC.

The V and J genes are TRBV6-1 and TRBJ1-5; 8 bases are shared with TRBD1. The V segment lost 4 bases and the J segment 0 bases; nucleotides outside the gene matches: 5. Germline V gene sequence: CDR1 MNHNS, CDR2 SASEGT. The CDR3 has 16 amino acids. The CDR3 here is CASSGDRSYSNQPQHF. The CDR3 DNA reads TGTGCCAGCAGTGGGGACAGGAGTTATAGCAATCAGCCCCAGCATTTT.

The chain uses TRBV5-5 and TRBJ1-2; perhaps TRBD1 as D (5 bases). The V gene's germline CDR1 is SGHKS and CDR2 YYEKEE (reference sequence). V was cut by 4 bases and J by 2 bases, with 21 bases left in between. The CDR3 is 17 amino acids. The CDR3 sequence: CASSLLVSGRRNYGYTF. CDR3 sequence (DNA): TGTGCCAGCAGCCTCCTCGTTTCAGGGAGGAGAAACTATGGCTACACCTTC. The complete variable domain, with remaining parts taken from reference TRBV5-5 and TRBJ1-2, reads DAGVTQSPTHLIKTRGQQVTLRCSPISGHKSVSWYQQVLGQGPQFIFQYYEKEERGRGNFPDRFSARQFPNYSSELNVNALLLGDSALYLCASSLLVSGRRNYGYTFGSGTRLTVV.